This T cell receptor beta chain is from a study of T-cell reconstitution after alpha-beta-depleted transplantation in children (dated by TCRdb to 2016 to 2018). Some background on the complete study: Using TCR repertoire profiling, the study quantitatively followed how T-cell immune reconstitution unfolded in children after TCRalphabeta/CD19-depleted allogeneic hematopoietic cell transplantation.

This clonotype has a handful of counts. Its antigen target is currently unknown. Within one base of it there is no much larger clone, and no base qualities were kept. Trimmed from V: 3 bases; trimmed from J: 8 bases; junction bases lacking a gene match: 14. Counted from cysteine to phenylalanine, this CDR3 has 16 amino acids. Only the CDR3 DNA stays, 48 bases, in frame from base 1. Taken from the germline V gene (reference sequence), the CDR1 and CDR2 loops are DFQATT and SNEGSKA. Receptor amplification or capture employed PCR. Sequenced on an Illumina HiSeq 2500. TCR library preparation used molecular barcoding, with unique molecular identifiers applied to normalize quantification of the TCRbeta repertoire. The public reads were reanalyzed by TCRdb: fastp trimming at Q25, MiXCR alignment, in-frame beta chains only. Rows with a matching CDR3 protein are joined into one entry that keeps the most common DNA and genes. Within this sample are about 540,000 distinct CDR3 sequences, with around 20% of them counted one time only. The ten largest clones take up 3.3% of the sample.

The specimen comprised PBMCs from the stem cell graft donor, sampled from the stem cell graft. The sequence was obtained from a human donor who donated a stem cell graft to a child with acute lymphoblastic leukemia. The chain links TRBV20-1 with TRBJ2-1; TRBD1 aligns with 9 central bases. The DNA is as follows: TGCAGTGCTAGTTCGGGCTACAGGGGGCGTTACGATGAGCAGTTCTTC. It translates to CSASSGYRGRYDEQFF.